This TCR beta chain emerged from a study of T cells in Graves' hyperthyroidism and ophthalmopathy (dated by TCRdb to about 2019). For the study in its entirety: Peripheral blood was collected at initial diagnosis, before any treatment. A discovery cohort of around 98 patients, roughly 45 with Graves' ophthalmopathy and about 58 with stable Graves' hyperthyroidism, was used to find distinguishing TCR V-J signatures. An independent validation cohort of about 20 hyperthyroidism patients and about 15 patients who later progressed to ophthalmopathy tested prospective prediction of ophthalmopathy. The roughly 90 discovery patients were divided at random into training and test sets in a 7:3 ratio. In six Graves' hyperthyroidism patients, the study also compared T-cell repertoires from thyroid tissue with T-cell repertoires from blood. Following sampling, methimazole starting at 30 mg daily was given to hyperthyroidism patients, and high-dose intravenous methylprednisolone was given to ophthalmopathy patients. According to the paper, TCR Vbeta CDR3 sequencing was carried out on 135 peripheral blood samples, which came from fewer than 50 ophthalmopathy, fewer than 80 hyperthyroidism and roughly 17 progressor patients. The study at large found these results: In cross-validation, a model built on a 13 V-J signature told ophthalmopathy apart from stable hyperthyroidism with 87.88% sensitivity and approximately 84% specificity, and in testing the same model reached 80%/75%. Sample size was not statistically predetermined, and blinding of investigators to group allocation was not performed. Most expanded thyroid clonotypes (frequency above 0.001) were also detected in blood, a finding suggesting that blood repertoires may reflect thyroid immune responses. In validation, the model predicted progression to ophthalmopathy with around 71% sensitivity and about 72% specificity, a median of 6.5 months before onset.

TCR beta CDR3 regions were amplified from RNA transcripts. A first-round RT-PCR of the TCR CDR3 used the HTBI primer set with the Qiagen OneStep RT-PCR kit. The libraries were constructed in a second round of multiplex PCR and then size-selected and purified. The libraries were sequenced on an Illumina HiSeq2000 using paired-end 100 bp reads. The study's own analysis went as follows. Raw data were processed with SOAPnuke, discarding reads with adapters, uncalled bases, mean Phred below 15, or no exact constant-primer or identifier match. COPE v1.2.5 was used to merge the high-quality paired reads, and each unique nucleotide sequence was defined as a clonotype. MiTCR v1.1 was used to align clonotypes to the IMGT TRBV, TRBD and TRBJ reference segments. The analysis was restricted to V-J combinations with a frequency above 0.0001, which together covered 99% to 99.2% of the repertoires. The TCS score was defined as F50 (clonal expansion) divided by E x V (chaos), with BLOSUM62-based TCRdist calculated between CDR3 peptides within each V-J. Welch's t-statistics and random forest reduced fewer than 600 V-J features to about 13, which were used in a naive Bayes classifier (R e1071). TCRdb applied fastp at Q25 and MiXCR to the public reads, then kept only in-frame beta chains. Each CDR3 protein gets just one entry, which takes the most common genes and DNA from the rows behind it. The authors' filters were not applied to this entry. Counted in this sample were 300,000 to 450,000 distinct CDR3 sequences; approximately 14% of them appeared once. The leading ten clones occupy roughly 11% of the sample.

Ten or more counts support this clonotype. Its cognate antigen has yet to be identified. No much larger clone exists at a distance of one base, and base qualities are not known. Measured from the cysteine to the phenylalanine, the CDR3 is 14 residues long. Just the 42-base CDR3 DNA is kept, in frame starting at base 1. From V the trimming removes 4 bases and from J it removes 4 bases, while the gene matches leave 4 bases of the junction unaccounted for. CDR1 DFQATT and CDR2 SNEGSKA are derived from the germline V gene (reference sequence). Stable Graves' hyperthyroidism was defined as no progression to ophthalmopathy during 18 months of follow-up. Hyperthyroidism patients were newly diagnosed, had a disease duration of under 2 months, and were aged 18 to 65 years. The study excluded patients with uncontrolled infections, other autoimmune diseases, pregnancy or lactation. Diagnoses were based on clinical symptoms, serum thyroxine and TRAb, thyroid ultrasound and orbital computed tomography. PBMCs were separated from around 9.1 ml of fresh peripheral blood using Ficoll-Paque density gradient centrifugation. Total RNA was extracted using Trizol reagent, and RNA quality was assessed on an Agilent 2100 Bioanalyzer.

The sequenced material came from blood. The V and J genes are TRBV20-1 and TRBJ1-5; the junction holds 10 bases that match TRBD1. The clonotype originates from an older woman with Graves' hyperthyroidism. The CDR3 here reads CSANRDRGNQPQHF. In nucleotides, the sequence is TGCAGTGCTAACCGGGACAGGGGAAATCAGCCCCAGCATTTT.